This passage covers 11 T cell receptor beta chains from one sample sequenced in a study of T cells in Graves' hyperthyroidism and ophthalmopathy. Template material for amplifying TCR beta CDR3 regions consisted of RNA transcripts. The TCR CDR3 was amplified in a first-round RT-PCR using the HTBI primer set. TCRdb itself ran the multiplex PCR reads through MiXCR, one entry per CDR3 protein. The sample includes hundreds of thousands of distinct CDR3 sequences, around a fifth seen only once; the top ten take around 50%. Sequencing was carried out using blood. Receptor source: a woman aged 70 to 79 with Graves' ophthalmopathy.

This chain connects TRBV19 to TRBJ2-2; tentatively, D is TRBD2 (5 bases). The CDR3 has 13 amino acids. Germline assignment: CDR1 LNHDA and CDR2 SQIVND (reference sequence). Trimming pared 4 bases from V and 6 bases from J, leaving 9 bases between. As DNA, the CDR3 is TGTGCCAGTAGTACCATACTAGCCGGGGAGCTGTTTTTT. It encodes CASSTILAGELFF.

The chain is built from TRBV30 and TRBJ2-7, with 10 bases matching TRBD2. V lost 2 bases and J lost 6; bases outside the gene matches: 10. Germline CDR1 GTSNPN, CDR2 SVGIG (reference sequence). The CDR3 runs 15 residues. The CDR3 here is CAWSQVAGGFTEQYF. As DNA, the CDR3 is TGTGCCTGGAGTCAGGTAGCGGGAGGTTTCACCGAGCAGTACTTC.

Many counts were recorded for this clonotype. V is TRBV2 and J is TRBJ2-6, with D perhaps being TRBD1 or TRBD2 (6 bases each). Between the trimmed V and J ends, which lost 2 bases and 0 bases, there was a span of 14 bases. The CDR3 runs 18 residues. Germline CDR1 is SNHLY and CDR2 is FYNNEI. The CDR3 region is CASSERGAVSSGANVLTF. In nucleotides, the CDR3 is TGTGCCAGCAGTGAAAGGGGGGCGGTAAGCTCTGGGGCCAACGTCCTGACTTTC. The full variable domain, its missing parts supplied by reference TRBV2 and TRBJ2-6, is EPEVTQTPSHQVTQMGQEVILRCVPISNHLYFYWYRQILGQKVEFLVSFYNNEISEKSEIFDDQFSVERPDGSNFTLKIRSTKLEDSAMYFCASSERGAVSSGANVLTFGAGSRLTVL.

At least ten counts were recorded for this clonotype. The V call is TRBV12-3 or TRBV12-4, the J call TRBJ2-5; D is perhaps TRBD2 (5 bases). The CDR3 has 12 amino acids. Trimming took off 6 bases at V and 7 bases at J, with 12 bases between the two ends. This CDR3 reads CASRIGSGTQYF. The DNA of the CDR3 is TGTGCCAGCAGAATTGGAAGCGGGACCCAGTACTTC.

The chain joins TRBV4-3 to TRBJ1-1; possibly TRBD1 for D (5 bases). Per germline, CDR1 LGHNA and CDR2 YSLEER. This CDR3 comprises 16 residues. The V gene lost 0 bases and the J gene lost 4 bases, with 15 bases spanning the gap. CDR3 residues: CASSQEFGGPSTEAFF. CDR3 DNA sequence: TGCGCCAGCAGCCAAGAATTTGGGGGACCGAGCACTGAAGCTTTCTTT.

CDR3 residues: CASGDRDSKTSGANVLTF. The CDR3 DNA reads as TGTGCCAGCGGCGACCGGGACAGCAAAACCTCTGGGGCCAACGTCCTGACTTTC. The chain combines TRBV7-9 with TRBJ2-6, with 7 nucleotides matching TRBD1. V lost 8 bases to trimming and J lost 0 bases; unmatched junction nucleotides: 13. The CDR3 extends over 18 amino acids. The germline V gene encodes CDR1 SEHNR and CDR2 FQNEAQ (reference sequence).

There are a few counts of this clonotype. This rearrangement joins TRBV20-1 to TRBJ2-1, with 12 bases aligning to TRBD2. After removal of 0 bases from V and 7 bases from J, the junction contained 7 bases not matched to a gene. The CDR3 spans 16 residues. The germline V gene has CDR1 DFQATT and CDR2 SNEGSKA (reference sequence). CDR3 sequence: CSARDLASGRGNEQFF. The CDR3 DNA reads TGCAGTGCTAGAGATCTGGCTAGCGGGAGGGGGAATGAGCAGTTCTTC.

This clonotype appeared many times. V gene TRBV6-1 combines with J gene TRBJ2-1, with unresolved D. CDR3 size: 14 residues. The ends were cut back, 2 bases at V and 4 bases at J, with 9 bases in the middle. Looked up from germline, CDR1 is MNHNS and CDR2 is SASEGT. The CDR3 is CASSELLYYNEQFF. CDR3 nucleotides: TGTGCCAGCAGTGAACTGCTATATTACAATGAGCAGTTCTTC.

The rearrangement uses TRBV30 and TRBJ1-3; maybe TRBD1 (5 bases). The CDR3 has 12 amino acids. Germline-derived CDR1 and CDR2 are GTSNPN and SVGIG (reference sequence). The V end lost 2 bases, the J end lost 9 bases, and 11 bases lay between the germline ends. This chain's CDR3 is CAWSPPGVTIYF. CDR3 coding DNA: TGTGCCTGGAGTCCTCCGGGGGTCACCATATATTTT.

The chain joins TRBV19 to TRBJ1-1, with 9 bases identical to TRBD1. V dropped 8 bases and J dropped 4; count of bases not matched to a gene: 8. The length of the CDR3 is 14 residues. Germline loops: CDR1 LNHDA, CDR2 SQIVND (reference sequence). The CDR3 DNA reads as TGTGCCAGTGGACAGGGGTGGGTCGGCACTGAAGCTTTCTTT. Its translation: CASGQGWVGTEAFF.

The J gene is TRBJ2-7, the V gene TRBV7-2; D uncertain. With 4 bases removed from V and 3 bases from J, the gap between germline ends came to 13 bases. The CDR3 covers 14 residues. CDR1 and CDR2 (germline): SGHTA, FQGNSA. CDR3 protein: CASSSGTGRYEQYF. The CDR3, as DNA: TGTGCCAGCAGCTCTGGAACGGGCCGCTACGAGCAGTACTTC.